This T cell receptor (beta chain) was obtained from a study of blood T cell repertoires in COVID-19. Trimming removed 3 bases from V and 1 base from J; junction bases left unmatched: 3. The CDR3 spans 16 residues. CDR1 is SGHVS and CDR2 is FQNEAQ in the germline V gene. The protocol was immunoSEQ multiplex PCR, while the TCRdb copy is restricted to in-frame clones and leaves out a portion. The sample lists 26,000 or so clones, 80% to 90% occurring once. The sample holds a few counts of this clone. The sequenced sample was peripheral blood. This sequence joins TRBV7-8 and TRBJ1-5; 10 bases line up with TRBD1. The origin of this receptor is a human donor in a cohort sampled during active COVID-19. The donor label of this sample is uncertain. CDR3 sequence (DNA): TGTGCCAGCAGCTTTGACAGGGGGCTGAGCAATCAGCCCCAGCATTTT. Protein: CASSFDRGLSNQPQHF.